These 27 T cell receptor beta chains were sequenced from one sample in a study of cytomegalovirus exposure and HLA in healthy donors. Data came from immunoSEQ multiplex PCR; TCRdb stores just in-frame clones and leaves some out. This sample has about 73,000 clones, with roughly 96% found just once. Sample: PBMCs. All receptors derive from a man younger than 35 in good health and CMV-seronegative.

V and J are TRBV6-1 and TRBJ2-5; TRBD2 matches 12 bases. Germline trimming cut 2 bases from V and 3 bases from J; bases unmatched to any gene: 10. The CDR3 loop spans 18 amino acids. From germline, CDR1 is MNHNS and CDR2 SASEGT. In DNA form, the CDR3 reads TGTGCCAGCAGTGAAAGTCCTAGCGGGGGGGGAACAAAAGAGACCCAGTACTTC. Its translation is CASSESPSGGGTKETQYF.

This rearrangement joins TRBV10-3 to TRBJ2-7; TRBD1 might be the D (6 bases). Trimming took off 4 bases at V and 2 bases at J, with 9 bases between the two ends. This CDR3 is 13 amino acids long. Germline V gene sequence: CDR1 ENHRY, CDR2 SYGVKD. The CDR3 nucleotides are TGTGCCATCAGTGCGGACAGAGCCTACGAGCAGTACTTC. It is translated as CAISADRAYEQYF.

This CDR3 is CASSVGEGDTEAFF. The CDR3 DNA reads TGTGCCAGCAGCGTAGGTGAGGGGGACACTGAAGCTTTCTTT. The V call is TRBV9, the J call TRBJ1-1; D may be TRBD1 (6 bases). V shed 0 bases and J shed 3 bases, with 9 bases lying between them. The CDR3 is made up of 14 amino acids. Germline CDR1 SGDLS, CDR2 YYNGEE. The entire variable domain, with the rest obtained from reference TRBV9 and TRBJ1-1, is as follows: DSGVTQTPKHLITATGQRVTLRCSPRSGDLSVYWYQQSLDQGLQFLIQYYNGEERAKGNILERFSAQQFPDLHSELNLSSLELGDSALYFCASSVGEGDTEAFFGQGTRLTVV.

CDR3 region: CASRSGANVLTF. The CDR3 bases are TGTGCCAGCCGCTCTGGGGCCAACGTCCTGACTTTC. The V and J genes are TRBV28 and TRBJ2-6; D ambiguous. Trimming left V 8 bases short and J 0 bases short, with 2 bases between. The length of the CDR3 is 12 residues. From germline, CDR1 is MDHEN and CDR2 SYDVKM.

The chain carries TRBV6-1 and TRBJ2-7; TRBD2 aligns across 7 bases. The CDR3 extends over 13 amino acids. The germline CDR1 and CDR2 sequences are MNHNS and SASEGT. Trimming at V came to 0 bases and at J to 6 bases, leaving 2 bases not matched to a gene. CDR3 residues: CASSEAGGGEQYF. The CDR3 coding sequence is TGTGCCAGCAGTGAAGCAGGCGGGGGCGAGCAGTACTTC.

The chain joins TRBV28 to TRBJ2-7; 7 bases agree with TRBD1. In germline, CDR1 is MDHEN, CDR2 SYDVKM. The CDR3 length is 13 residues. Losses at the gene ends were 6 bases for V and 3 bases for J; bases not matched to a gene: 5. The CDR3 protein is CASRRTGSYEQYF. The CDR3 DNA is TGTGCCAGCAGAAGGACAGGTAGCTACGAGCAGTACTTC.

The J gene is TRBJ1-2, the V gene TRBV28; D is undetermined. Trimming shortened V by 2 bases and J by 6 bases, and 13 bases separated the two germline ends. Germline V gives CDR1 MDHEN, CDR2 SYDVKM. The CDR3 has 14 amino acids. In DNA form, the CDR3 reads TGTGCCAGCAGTTTAGTTCCCACTATTGATGGCTACACCTTC. It encodes CASSLVPTIDGYTF.

The chain combines TRBV9 with TRBJ2-3, with D uncertain. The CDR3 extends over 12 amino acids. The ends were cut back, 2 bases at V and 4 bases at J, with 5 bases in the middle. The germline CDR1 and CDR2 sequences are SGDLS and YYNGEE. CDR3 sequence (DNA): TGTGCCAGCAGCGTTCAGGCAGATACGCAGTATTTT. Translation: CASSVQADTQYF.

V is TRBV7-2 and J is TRBJ1-1; 8 nucleotides agree with TRBD1. The CDR3 is 15 residues long. Trimming took 6 bases from V and 5 from J; bases not matched to a gene: 11. The germline V gene has CDR1 SGHTA and CDR2 FQGNSA. The CDR3 protein is CASSQPGGRSTEAFF. The CDR3 DNA is TGTGCCAGCAGTCAGCCAGGGGGCAGGTCGACTGAAGCTTTCTTT.

CDR3 coding DNA: TGTGCCAGCAGCGTAGTCGGAGGTACAGATACGCAGTATTTT. As protein: CASSVVGGTDTQYF. This chain connects TRBV9 to TRBJ2-3, with D maybe TRBD2 (5 bases). Germline V gene lookup returns CDR1 SGDLS and CDR2 YYNGEE. Trimming removed 0 bases from V and 3 bases from J, with 8 bases in between. This CDR3 is built from 14 residues.

This chain connects TRBV5-5 to TRBJ1-4, with D perhaps matching TRBD1 (5 bases). Germline V CDR1 and CDR2: SGHKS, YYEKEE (reference sequence). Trimming left V 2 bases short and J 5 bases short, with 22 bases between. There are 18 residues in the CDR3. CDR3 DNA: TGTGCCAGCAGCTTCGTCGGGGGAGGGCTAAGATCAAATGAAAAACTGTTTTTT. Translating gives CASSFVGGGLRSNEKLFF.

The CDR3 protein is CASSSPDRGPYEQYF. CDR3 nucleotide sequence: TGTGCCAGTTCCTCTCCAGACAGGGGGCCCTACGAGCAGTACTTC. This chain joins TRBV19 and TRBJ2-7; 10 nucleotides line up with TRBD1. Germline trimming cut 8 bases from V and 2 bases from J; bases unmatched to any gene: 9. Germline values: CDR1 LNHDA, CDR2 SQIVND (reference sequence). This CDR3 spans 15 amino acids.

The J gene is TRBJ1-5, the V gene TRBV7-8; 8 nucleotides agree with TRBD1. Germline CDR1 and CDR2: SGHVS and FQNEAQ. The junction had 0 bases not matched to a gene; V was cut back by 1 base and J by 4 bases. This CDR3 contains 14 residues. This CDR3 is CASSLGTGNQPQHF. The CDR3 DNA reads as TGTGCCAGCAGCTTAGGGACAGGGAATCAGCCCCAGCATTTT.

The chain has TRBV2 and TRBJ1-2, with TRBD1 matching 7 bases. This CDR3 spans 14 amino acids. V trimming: 0 bases; J trimming: 8 bases; junction bases outside the gene matches: 6. Germline CDR1 SNHLY, CDR2 FYNNEI. The CDR3 loop is CASSEARGGSGYTF. The DNA for the CDR3 is TGTGCCAGCAGTGAAGCAAGAGGGGGCAGCGGCTACACCTTC.

The V gene is TRBV30, the J gene TRBJ2-7; D is possibly TRBD1 (5 bases). V was clipped by 3 bases and J by 1 base, with 10 bases between them. CDR3 length: 13 amino acids. Germline-derived CDR1 and CDR2 are GTSNPN and SVGIG (reference sequence). The DNA for the CDR3 is TGTGCCTGGAGGAAGGGGCTTTCCTACGAGCAGTACTTC. Protein product: CAWRKGLSYEQYF.

The chain carries TRBV7-3 and TRBJ1-2, with unresolved D. V dropped 4 bases and J dropped 7 bases, with 7 bases sitting between them. The CDR3 consists of 11 residues. CDR1 is SGHTA and CDR2 is FQGTGA in the germline V gene. CDR3 DNA sequence: TGTGCCAGCAGCTCCGGGTCTGGCTACACCTTC. As protein: CASSSGSGYTF.

The genes are TRBV4-2 and TRBJ1-4, with 9 bases aligning to TRBD1. CDR3 length equals 15 residues. CDR1 and CDR2 (germline): LGHNA, YNFKEQ. The junction had 9 bases not matched to a gene; V was cut back by 6 bases and J by 7 bases. CDR3 sequence reads: CASRGEGQGGEKLFF. The DNA of the CDR3 is TGTGCCAGCAGGGGTGAGGGACAGGGAGGTGAAAAACTGTTTTTT.

V is TRBV27 and J is TRBJ2-7, with D hard to call. This CDR3 is built from 14 residues. Per the germline V gene, CDR1 is MNHEY and CDR2 is SMNVEV (reference sequence). Trimming cost V 5 bases and J 2 bases, with 13 bases left between them. For the CDR3, the DNA is TGTGCCAGCAGTCCTACGACGAGGCCCTACGAGCAGTACTTC. This encodes CASSPTTRPYEQYF.

The rearrangement uses TRBV10-2 and TRBJ2-3; 9 bases align to TRBD2. CDR3 length: 16 amino acids. Germline V lookup: CDR1 WSHSY, CDR2 SAAADI. The ends lost 2 bases at V and 4 bases at J; junction bases unmatched: 7. The CDR3 nucleotides are TGCGCCAGCAGTGAGGTTGCGGGGGGGTTCTCAGATACGCAGTATTTT. Its translation is CASSEVAGGFSDTQYF.

This chain joins TRBV27 and TRBJ1-4, with 7 bases that match TRBD1. After removal of 5 bases from V and 5 bases from J, the junction contained 5 bases not matched to a gene. CDR1 and CDR2 from the germline V gene are MNHEY and SMNVEV (reference sequence). The CDR3 has 14 residues. CDR3 DNA: TGTGCCAGCAGTCCCCGGGACAGCAATGAAAAACTGTTTTTT. Its protein product is CASSPRDSNEKLFF.

The CDR3 protein is CASSLQGFTDTQYF. CDR3 DNA sequence: TGCGCCAGCAGCCTCCAGGGGTTCACAGATACGCAGTATTTT. The V gene is TRBV5-1, the J gene TRBJ2-3, with TRBD1 as a possible D gene (6 bases). The CDR3 length is 14 residues. V shed 4 bases and J shed 2 bases, with 11 bases lying between them. Germline CDR1 and CDR2: SGHRS and YFSETQ. The entire variable domain, with the rest obtained from reference TRBV5-1 and TRBJ2-3, is as follows: KAGVTQTPRYLIKTRGQQVTLSCSPISGHRSVSWYQQTPGQGLQFLFEYFSETQRNKGNFPGRFSGRQFSNSRSEMNVSTLELGDSALYLCASSLQGFTDTQYFGPGTRLTVL.

This rearrangement joins TRBV20-1 to TRBJ2-1; D gene ambiguous. The CDR3 runs to 11 residues. From germline, CDR1 is DFQATT and CDR2 SNEGSKA (reference sequence). With 3 bases removed from V and 7 bases from J, the gap between germline ends came to 7 bases. The CDR3 loop reads CSASGANEQFF. Written as DNA, the CDR3 is TGCAGTGCTAGCGGAGCTAATGAGCAGTTCTTC.

The CDR3 nucleotides read TGTGCCAGCAGCTTAGCCAGCGGGGGGGCAGATACGCAGTATTTT. It specifies CASSLASGGADTQYF. This chain joins TRBV7-2 and TRBJ2-3; 10 bases align to TRBD2. Germline CDR1 reads SGHTA; CDR2 reads FQGNSA. The CDR3 has 15 amino acids. V lost 0 bases and J lost 4; bases outside the gene matches: 1. The full variable domain, completed using reference TRBV7-2 and TRBJ2-3, is GAGVSQSPSNKVTEKGKDVELRCDPISGHTALYWYRQSLGQGLEFLIYFQGNSAPDKSGLPSDRFSAERTGGSVSTLTIQRTQQEDSAVYLCASSLASGGADTQYFGPGTRLTVL.

The chain combines TRBV19 with TRBJ2-6; no clear D gene. Germline V gene lookup returns CDR1 LNHDA and CDR2 SQIVND (reference sequence). The CDR3 loop spans 18 amino acids. V gave up 2 bases and J gave up 0 bases, with 14 bases separating them. The CDR3 DNA reads TGTGCCAGTAGTATAAGTACAGCATACAGCTCTGGGGCCAACGTCCTGACTTTC. Translating it yields CASSISTAYSSGANVLTF.

V is TRBV12-5 and J is TRBJ1-2; TRBD1 is a possible D gene (6 bases). This CDR3 region has 17 residues. V was shortened by 5 bases and J by 1 base, with 20 bases between the two germline ends. Germline CDR1 LGHNT, CDR2 FRNRAP. The CDR3, as DNA: TGTGCTAGTGGTCTCAACCTCGGGACACAACGTAACTATGGCTACACCTTC. Amino acid sequence: CASGLNLGTQRNYGYTF. The full variable domain, in which reference TRBV12-5 and TRBJ1-2 provide the parts outside the CDR3, is DARVTQTPRHKVTEMGQEVTMRCQPILGHNTVFWYRQTMMQGLELLAYFRNRAPLDDSGMPKDRFSAEMPDATLATLKIQPSEPRDSAVYFCASGLNLGTQRNYGYTFGSGTRLTVV.

The rearrangement joins TRBV9 to TRBJ2-5; TRBD2 matches 8 bases. In germline, CDR1 is SGDLS, CDR2 YYNGEE. This CDR3 is 16 amino acids long. The trim removed 2 bases at V and 5 bases at J, leaving 11 bases unmatched. Here the CDR3 reads CASSVRAGAGRETQYF. The CDR3 DNA follows: TGTGCCAGCAGCGTCAGAGCGGGGGCCGGTCGGGAGACCCAGTACTTC.

This sequence joins TRBV10-3 and TRBJ1-6; weak D call: TRBD1 (5 bases). V lost 5 bases to trimming and J lost 10 bases, with 15 bases between them. CDR3 length equals 14 residues. The V gene's germline CDR1 is ENHRY and CDR2 SYGVKD. The CDR3 protein is CAISPQDFGSPLHF. In DNA form, the CDR3 reads TGTGCCATCAGTCCACAGGATTTCGGGTCACCCCTCCACTTT.